The rows below give T cell receptor beta chains drawn from one sample of a study of blood T cell repertoires in COVID-19. Produced via immunoSEQ multiplex PCR; TCRdb's table is partial and in-frame only. The table lists approximately 17,000 clones, more than 70% of them singletons, with less than 5.5% in the top ten. Sequencing was performed on PBMCs or T cells enriched from blood (not recorded which). The origin of the receptors is a woman aged 25 to 39 who had recovered from COVID-19. Both conserved end residues are part of each CDR3. D genes are given only for firm matches. Only some rows state a clone size, as once, few, many or a class for expanded clones.

D gene	clone size	V gene	J gene	CDR3 DNA	CDR3 protein
NA	NA	TRBV7-2	TRBJ2-3	TGTGCCAGCAGCTTAGATTCCGGGGGCACAGATACGCAGTATTTT	CASSLDSGGTDTQYF
TRBD1	NA	TRBV24-1	TRBJ1-2	TGTGCCACCCAGGACATAGACAGGGGAGACTATGGCTACACCTTC	CATQDIDRGDYGYTF
TRBD1	NA	TRBV19	TRBJ1-5	TGTGCCAGTAGTAAGGACAGGGGATATAGCAATCAGCCCCAGCATTTT	CASSKDRGYSNQPQHF
TRBD2	NA	TRBV5-4	TRBJ2-1	TGTGCCAGCAGCGGTCTTACTAGCGGGGGAGGGGAAGAGCAGTTCTTC	CASSGLTSGGGEEQFF
TRBD1	NA	TRBV7-2	TRBJ2-2	TGTGCCGGGGAAAAACAGGGGGCGCTGAACACCGGGGAGCTGTTTTTT	CAGEKQGALNTGELFF
TRBD1	NA	TRBV24-1	TRBJ2-7	TGTGCCACCAGTGACCCAGGACAGGGGGCCTACGAGCAGTACTTC	CATSDPGQGAYEQYF
TRBD1	once	TRBV2	TRBJ1-1	TGTGCCAGCAGCCCGGACAGGACACCTATGACTGAAGCTTTCTTT	CASSPDRTPMTEAFF
NA	NA	TRBV3-1/TRBV3-2	TRBJ1-4	TGTGCCAGCAGGGGGGGAGTTGGTGAAAAACTGTTTTTT	CASRGGVGEKLFF
NA	NA	TRBV3-1/TRBV3-2	TRBJ2-1	TGTGCCAGCAGCCATAGCTGGAATGAGCAGTTCTTC	CASSHSWNEQFF
NA	once	TRBV7-6	TRBJ1-6	TGTGCCAGCAGCTTAGCGGCCTCAAGCTCCTATAATTCACCCCTCCACTTT	CASSLAASSSYNSPLHF
TRBD2	few	TRBV6-5	TRBJ2-5	TGTGCCAGCAGTTACTCGGTAGCGGGGGCGGGGGAGACCCAGTACTTC	CASSYSVAGAGETQYF
TRBD1	NA	TRBV7-2	TRBJ2-5	TGTGCCAGCAGCTCCCATTCCGGGACAGCAGTCCAAGAGACCCAGTACTTC	CASSSHSGTAVQETQYF
TRBD1	NA	TRBV29-1	TRBJ2-7	TGCAGCGTTGACGGCGACAGGGAACATTACGAGCAGTACTTC	CSVDGDREHYEQYF
TRBD1	NA	TRBV6-6	TRBJ1-4	TGTGCCAGCAGTGACGGGACAGCGCTAAATGAAAAACTGTTTTTT	CASSDGTALNEKLFF
TRBD1	NA	TRBV18	TRBJ1-6	TGTGCCAGCTCACCAGGGACAGGGAGTTCACCCCTCCACTTT	CASSPGTGSSPLHF
NA	NA	TRBV5-5	TRBJ1-5	TGTGCCAGCAGCTCCACCAAGGGGGGGTTCAATCAGCCCCAGCATTTT	CASSSTKGGFNQPQHF
TRBD2	once	TRBV5-1	TRBJ2-5	TGCGCCAGCCGGGGGTGGCTAGCGGGGGCCTTCGACCAAGAGACCCAGTACTTC	CASRGWLAGAFDQETQYF
NA	NA	TRBV5-1	TRBJ1-6	TGCGCCAGCAGCTTGGCCAATCATCCAGGCACCGGTTCACCCCTCCACTTT	CASSLANHPGTGSPLHF
NA	NA	TRBV30	TRBJ1-1	TGTGCCTGGACCCAGACTGAAGCTTTCTTT	CAWTQTEAFF
TRBD1	NA	TRBV30	TRBJ1-2	TGTGCCTGGAGTCCCGACAGGGCGAGGGGCTACACCTTC	CAWSPDRARGYTF
TRBD1	NA	TRBV3-1/TRBV3-2	TRBJ1-4	TGTGCCAGCAGCCCCAGACAGGGCACGGGGGAAAAACTGTTTTTT	CASSPRQGTGEKLFF
NA	NA	TRBV27	TRBJ1-1	TGTGCCAGCAGCTCACGGGGGGCCGGGACTGAAGCTTTCTTT	CASSSRGAGTEAFF
TRBD2	NA	TRBV6-2/TRBV6-3	TRBJ2-1	TGTGCCAGCAGTTGGTCCTCTAGCGGGTCATACAATGAGCAGTTCTTC	CASSWSSSGSYNEQFF
NA	NA	TRBV2	TRBJ1-2	TGTGCCAGCAGTGAGGAGAGAATGCCCTATGGCTACACCTTC	CASSEERMPYGYTF
NA	NA	TRBV7-9	TRBJ1-4	TGTGCCAGCAGCGATGCCACAGGGAGGTTTTTT	CASSDATGRFF
NA	once	TRBV5-6	TRBJ2-5	TGTGCCAGCAGTCCCCCAGGGGTAAGGGAGACCCAGTACTTC	CASSPPGVRETQYF
NA	NA	TRBV18	TRBJ1-2	TGTGCCAGCTCACCTTCTGACAGTAACTATGGCTACACCTTC	CASSPSDSNYGYTF
NA	NA	TRBV29-1	TRBJ1-2	TGCAGCGTTGAAGAGGCGGGGTTGGGGGGCTACACCTTC	CSVEEAGLGGYTF
NA	few	TRBV28	TRBJ1-5	TGTGCCAGCTGGGTCGGCGACAGAAGCAATCAGCCCCAGCATTTT	CASWVGDRSNQPQHF
TRBD2	NA	TRBV7-6	TRBJ2-7	TGTGCCAGCAGCCCCGGGACTAGCTACGAGCAGTACTTC	CASSPGTSYEQYF
NA	NA	TRBV7-3	TRBJ1-2	TGTGCCAGCAGCTTAATGCGTACCTCCTACTATGGCTACACCTTC	CASSLMRTSYYGYTF
NA	NA	TRBV21-1	TRBJ1-4	TGTGCCAGCAGCAACCCCGGGACAGGGGTTGAAAAACTGTTTTTT	CASSNPGTGVEKLFF